What follows describes a single T cell receptor beta chain. Its specificity is unknown. Unique molecular identifier tags were affixed to discrete cDNA molecules. MiXCR was run by TCRdb on the 5' RACE reads, yielding one entry per CDR3 protein. The repertoire holds 51,000 or so distinct CDR3 sequences, with more than 9.5% as singletons. Per the germline V gene, CDR1 is DFQATT and CDR2 is SNEGSKA (reference sequence). CDR3 length equals 16 residues. V was pared by 6 bases and J by 6 bases, with 18 bases of the junction left unmatched. This entry comes from a study of early T cells in non-severe SARS-CoV-2 infection. Study details: Unpaired chains resulted from sequencing bulk RNA of unsorted whole blood.

Study findings and constraints: CD4 and private specificities were missed by VDJdb matching, which favored anti-spike CD8 responses.

The specimen sequenced was whole blood. This rearrangement joins TRBV20-1 to TRBJ2-5; TRBD1 matches at 8 bases. The sequence was collected from an adult who was a healthcare worker with PCR-confirmed SARS-CoV-2 infection or an uninfected control (not recorded which). CDR3 bases: TGCAGTGCCCCCCCCCGAGACAGGGGCCCAATTAAGACCCAGTACTTC. Residues: CSAPPRDRGPIKTQYF.